This T cell receptor (beta chain) was recorded in a study of blood T cell repertoires in COVID-19. Whole-study context: Spain, Italy and the United States supplied samples that represented acute and convalescent COVID-19. In each case, the material was cDNA or gDNA derived from T cells, B-cell-depleted T cells, or PBMCs.

As processed by the authors: For nucleated cells, counts were estimated from reference gene primer amplification. Assay: immunoSEQ multiplex PCR; the TCRdb copy retains only in-frame clones and omits some. V and J calls and clone size are given by that table; D and trimming were obtained from the DNA. The table lists some 350,000 clones, around 86% of them singletons, with roughly 6.3% in the top ten. This CDR3 is 15 amino acids long. The V and J ends lost 1 base and 4 bases respectively, with 11 bases between them. Germline V gene data show CDR1 as LGHNA and CDR2 as YSLEER. This TCR was sampled from a woman between 50 and 59 years old with COVID-19, enrolled during active disease. This sequence joins TRBV4-3 and TRBJ2-1; TRBD2 is a possible D gene (6 bases). Sequenced: peripheral blood. The CDR3 region is CASSQGDSGYNEQFF. As DNA, the CDR3 is TGCGCCAGCAGCCAAGGGGATAGCGGTTACAATGAGCAGTTCTTC.